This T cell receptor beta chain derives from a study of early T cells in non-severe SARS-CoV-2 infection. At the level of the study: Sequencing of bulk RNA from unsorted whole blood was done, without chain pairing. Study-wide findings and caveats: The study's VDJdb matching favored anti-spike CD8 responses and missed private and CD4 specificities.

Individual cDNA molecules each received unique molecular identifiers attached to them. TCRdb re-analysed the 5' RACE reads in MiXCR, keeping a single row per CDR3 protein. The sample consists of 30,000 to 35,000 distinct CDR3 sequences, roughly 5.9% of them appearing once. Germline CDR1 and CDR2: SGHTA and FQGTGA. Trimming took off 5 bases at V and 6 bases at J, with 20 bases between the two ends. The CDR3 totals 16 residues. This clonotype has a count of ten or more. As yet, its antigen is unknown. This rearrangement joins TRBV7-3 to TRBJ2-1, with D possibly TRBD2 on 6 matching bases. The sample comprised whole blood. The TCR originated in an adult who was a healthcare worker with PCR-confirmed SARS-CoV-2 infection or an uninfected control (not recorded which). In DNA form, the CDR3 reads TGTGCCAGCAGCAGAAACGCCGGGGGATTGGCCAATGAGCAGTTCTTC. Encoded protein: CASSRNAGGLANEQFF. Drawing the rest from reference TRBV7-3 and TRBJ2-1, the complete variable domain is GAGVSQTPSNKVTEKGKYVELRCDPISGHTALYWYRQSLGQGPEFLIYFQGTGAADDSGLPNDRFFAVRPEGSVSTLKIQRTERGDSAVYLCASSRNAGGLANEQFFGPGTRLTVL.